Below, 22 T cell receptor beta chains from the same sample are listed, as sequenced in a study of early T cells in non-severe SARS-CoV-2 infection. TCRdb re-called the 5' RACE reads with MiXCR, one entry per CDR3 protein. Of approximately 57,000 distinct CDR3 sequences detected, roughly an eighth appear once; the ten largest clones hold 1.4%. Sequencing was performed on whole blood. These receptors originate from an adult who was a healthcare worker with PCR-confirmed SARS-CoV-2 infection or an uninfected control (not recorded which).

CDR3 DNA: TGTGCCAGCAGCTTAGATGGCGCGGGGGAGCAGTTCTTC. Its protein product is CASSLDGAGEQFF. This chain joins TRBV7-8 and TRBJ2-1; TRBD2 might be the D (6 bases). The length of the CDR3 is 13 residues. The germline CDR1 and CDR2 sequences are SGHVS and FQNEAQ. V shed 1 base and J shed 10 bases, with 11 bases lying between them.

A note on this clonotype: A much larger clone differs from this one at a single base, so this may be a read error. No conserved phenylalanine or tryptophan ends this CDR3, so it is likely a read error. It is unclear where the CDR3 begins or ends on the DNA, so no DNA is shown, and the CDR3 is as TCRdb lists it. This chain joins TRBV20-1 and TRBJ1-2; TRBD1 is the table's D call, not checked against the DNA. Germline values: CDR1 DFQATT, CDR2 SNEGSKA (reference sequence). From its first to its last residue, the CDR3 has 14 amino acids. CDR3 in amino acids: CSARAIQGPKGIML.

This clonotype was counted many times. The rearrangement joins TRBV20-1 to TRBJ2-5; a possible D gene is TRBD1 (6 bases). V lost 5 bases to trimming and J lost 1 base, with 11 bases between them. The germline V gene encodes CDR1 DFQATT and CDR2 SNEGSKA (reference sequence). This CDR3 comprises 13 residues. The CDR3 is CSALQGPQETQYF. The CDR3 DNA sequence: TGCAGTGCTTTACAGGGTCCCCAAGAGACCCAGTACTTC.

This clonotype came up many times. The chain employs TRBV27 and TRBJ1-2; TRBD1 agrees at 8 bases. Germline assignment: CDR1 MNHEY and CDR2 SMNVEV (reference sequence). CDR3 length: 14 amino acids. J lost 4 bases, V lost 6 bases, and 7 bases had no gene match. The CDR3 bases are TGTGCCAGCAGGGACGGACAGGGCATCTATGGCTACACCTTC. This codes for CASRDGQGIYGYTF.

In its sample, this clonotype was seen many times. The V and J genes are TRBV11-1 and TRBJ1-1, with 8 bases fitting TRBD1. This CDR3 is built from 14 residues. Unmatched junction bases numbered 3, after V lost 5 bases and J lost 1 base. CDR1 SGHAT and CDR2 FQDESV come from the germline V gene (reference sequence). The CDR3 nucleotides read TGTGCCAGCAGCGCAGGGGGCCGGAACACTGAAGCTTTCTTT. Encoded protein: CASSAGGRNTEAFF.

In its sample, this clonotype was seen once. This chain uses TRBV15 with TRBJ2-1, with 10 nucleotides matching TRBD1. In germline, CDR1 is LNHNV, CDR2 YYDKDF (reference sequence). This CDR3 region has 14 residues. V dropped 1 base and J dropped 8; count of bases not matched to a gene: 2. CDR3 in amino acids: CATSRAGTGDEQFF. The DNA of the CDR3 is TGTGCCACCAGCAGAGCCGGGACAGGGGATGAGCAGTTCTTC.

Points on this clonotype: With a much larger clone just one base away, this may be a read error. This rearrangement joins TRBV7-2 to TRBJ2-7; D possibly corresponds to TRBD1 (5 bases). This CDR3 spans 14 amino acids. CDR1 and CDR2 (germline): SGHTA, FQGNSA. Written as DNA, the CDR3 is TGTGCCAGCGGCTTGAGCCAGGGCTCCTACGAGCAGTACTTC. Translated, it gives CASGLSQGSYEQYF.

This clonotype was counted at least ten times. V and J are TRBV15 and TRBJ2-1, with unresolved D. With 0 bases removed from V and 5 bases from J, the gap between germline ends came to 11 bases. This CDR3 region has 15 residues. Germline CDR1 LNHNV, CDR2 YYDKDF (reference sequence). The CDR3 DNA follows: TGTGCCACCAGCAGAGATTCGGCAGGTCACAATGAGCAGTTCTTC. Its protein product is CATSRDSAGHNEQFF. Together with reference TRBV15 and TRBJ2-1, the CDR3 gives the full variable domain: DAMVIQNPRYQVTQFGKPVTLSCSQTLNHNVMYWYQQKSSQAPKLLFHYYDKDFNNEADTPDNFQSRRPNTSFCFLDIRSPGLGDTAMYLCATSRDSAGHNEQFFGPGTRLTVL.

The chain's CDR3 is CASSRQGLREQYF. The CDR3 DNA reads TGTGCCAGCTCTAGACAGGGGCTGCGTGAGCAGTACTTC. This chain joins TRBV18 and TRBJ2-7; 8 bases line up with TRBD1. Unmatched junction bases numbered 8, after V lost 6 bases and J lost 7 bases. CDR3 length: 13 amino acids. Germline V CDR1 and CDR2: KGHSH, LQKENI.

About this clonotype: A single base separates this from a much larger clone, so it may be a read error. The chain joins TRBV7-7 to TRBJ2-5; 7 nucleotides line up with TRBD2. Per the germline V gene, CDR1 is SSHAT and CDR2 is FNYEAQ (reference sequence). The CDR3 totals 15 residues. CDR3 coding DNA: TGTGCTAGCAGCTTCGAGGGGAGGGGAGTAGAGACCCGGTACTTC. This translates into CASSFEGRGVETRYF.

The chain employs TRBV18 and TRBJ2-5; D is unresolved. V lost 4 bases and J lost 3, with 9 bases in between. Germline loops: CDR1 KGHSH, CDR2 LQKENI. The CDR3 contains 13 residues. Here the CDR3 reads CASSQDLEETQYF. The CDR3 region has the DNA TGTGCCAGCTCACAAGACCTAGAAGAGACCCAGTACTTC.

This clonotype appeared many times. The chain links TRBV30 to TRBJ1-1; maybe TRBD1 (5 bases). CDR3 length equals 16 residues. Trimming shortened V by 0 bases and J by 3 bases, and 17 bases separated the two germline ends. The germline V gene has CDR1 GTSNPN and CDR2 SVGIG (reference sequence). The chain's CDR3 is CAWSVVGGVPYTEAFF. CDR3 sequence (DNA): TGTGCCTGGAGTGTTGTCGGGGGAGTACCTTACACTGAAGCTTTCTTT.

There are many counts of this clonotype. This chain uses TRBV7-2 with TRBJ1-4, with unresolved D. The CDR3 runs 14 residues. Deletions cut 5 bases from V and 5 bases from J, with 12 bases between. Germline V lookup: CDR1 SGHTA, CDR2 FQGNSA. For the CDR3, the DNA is TGTGCCAGCAGCAAAGGGATAAGGAATGAAAAACTGTTTTTT. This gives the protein CASSKGIRNEKLFF.

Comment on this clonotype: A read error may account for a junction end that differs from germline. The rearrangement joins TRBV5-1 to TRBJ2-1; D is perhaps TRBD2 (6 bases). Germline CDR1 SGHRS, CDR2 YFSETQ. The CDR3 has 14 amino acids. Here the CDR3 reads CAGSLGLNYNEQFF. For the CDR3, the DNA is TGCGCCGGCAGCTTGGGACTGAACTACAATGAGCAGTTCTTC.

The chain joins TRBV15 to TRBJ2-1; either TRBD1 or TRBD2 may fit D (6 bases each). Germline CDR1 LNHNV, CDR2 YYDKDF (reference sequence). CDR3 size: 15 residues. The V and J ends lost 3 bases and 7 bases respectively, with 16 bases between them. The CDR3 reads CATSSGGLRGNEQFF. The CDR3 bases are TGTGCCACCAGCAGCGGGGGCCTAAGAGGGAATGAGCAGTTCTTC.

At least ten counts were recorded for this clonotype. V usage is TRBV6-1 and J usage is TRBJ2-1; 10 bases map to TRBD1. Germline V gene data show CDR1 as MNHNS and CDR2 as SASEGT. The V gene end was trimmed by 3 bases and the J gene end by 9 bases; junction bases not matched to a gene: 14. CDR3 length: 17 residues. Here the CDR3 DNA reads TGTGCCAGCAGTGACCCCACCGGGACAGGGGATGGGGTTGAGCAGTTCTTC. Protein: CASSDPTGTGDGVEQFF.

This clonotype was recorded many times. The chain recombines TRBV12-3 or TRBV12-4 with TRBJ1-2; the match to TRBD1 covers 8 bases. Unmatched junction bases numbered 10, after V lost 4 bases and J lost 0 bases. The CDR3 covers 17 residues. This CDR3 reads CASSSGQGLLANYGYTF. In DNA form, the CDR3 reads TGTGCCAGCAGTTCCGGACAGGGCCTCCTAGCTAACTATGGCTACACCTTC.

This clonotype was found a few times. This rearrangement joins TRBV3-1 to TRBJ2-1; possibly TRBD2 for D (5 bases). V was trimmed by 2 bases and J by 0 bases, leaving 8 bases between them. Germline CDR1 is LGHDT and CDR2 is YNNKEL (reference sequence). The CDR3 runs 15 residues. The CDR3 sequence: CASSQTSSSYNEQFF. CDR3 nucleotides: TGTGCCAGCAGCCAAACTAGTAGCTCCTACAATGAGCAGTTCTTC.

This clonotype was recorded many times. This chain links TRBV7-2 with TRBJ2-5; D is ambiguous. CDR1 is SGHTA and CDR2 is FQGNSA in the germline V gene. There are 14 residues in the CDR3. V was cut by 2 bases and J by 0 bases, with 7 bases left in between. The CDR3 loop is CASSLRSYQETQYF. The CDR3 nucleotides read TGTGCCAGCAGCTTACGGAGTTACCAAGAGACCCAGTACTTC.

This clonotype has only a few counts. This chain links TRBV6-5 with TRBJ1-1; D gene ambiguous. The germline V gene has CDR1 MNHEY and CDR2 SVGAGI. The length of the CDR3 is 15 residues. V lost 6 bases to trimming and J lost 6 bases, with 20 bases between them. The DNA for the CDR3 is TGTGCCAGCAGCCCAAAGGCTCTAGCGCGCGCTGAAGCTTTCTTT. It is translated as CASSPKALARAEAFF.

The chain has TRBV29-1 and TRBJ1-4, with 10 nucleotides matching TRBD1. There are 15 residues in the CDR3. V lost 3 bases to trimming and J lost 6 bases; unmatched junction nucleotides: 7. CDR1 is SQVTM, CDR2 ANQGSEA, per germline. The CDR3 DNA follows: TGCAGCGTTGAGAGGGAGACAGGGGGCGATGAAAAACTGTTTTTT. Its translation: CSVERETGGDEKLFF.

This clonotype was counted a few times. The CDR3 DNA reads as TGTGCCAGCAGCTCCCCGGGACAGAACTATGGCTACACCTTC. This gives the protein CASSSPGQNYGYTF. The chain combines TRBV5-6 with TRBJ1-2; 7 nucleotides agree with TRBD1. Germline V gene sequence: CDR1 SGHDT, CDR2 YYEEEE. J gave up 2 bases and V 3 bases, and 4 bases lay outside the gene matches. The CDR3 spans 14 residues.